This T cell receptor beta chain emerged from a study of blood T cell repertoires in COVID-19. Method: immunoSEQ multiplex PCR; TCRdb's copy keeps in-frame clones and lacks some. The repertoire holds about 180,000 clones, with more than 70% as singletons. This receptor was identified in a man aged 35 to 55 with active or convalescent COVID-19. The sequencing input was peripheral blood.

This CDR3 is CASSITPPGGQPQHF. CDR3 DNA sequence: TGTGCCAGTAGTATAACTCCGCCAGGGGGTCAGCCCCAGCATTTT. The chain is built from TRBV19 and TRBJ1-5; 7 nucleotides agree with TRBD1. This CDR3 spans 15 amino acids. Germline-derived CDR1 and CDR2 are LNHDA and SQIVND (reference sequence). J was trimmed by 6 bases and V by 2 bases; bases with no gene match: 7.